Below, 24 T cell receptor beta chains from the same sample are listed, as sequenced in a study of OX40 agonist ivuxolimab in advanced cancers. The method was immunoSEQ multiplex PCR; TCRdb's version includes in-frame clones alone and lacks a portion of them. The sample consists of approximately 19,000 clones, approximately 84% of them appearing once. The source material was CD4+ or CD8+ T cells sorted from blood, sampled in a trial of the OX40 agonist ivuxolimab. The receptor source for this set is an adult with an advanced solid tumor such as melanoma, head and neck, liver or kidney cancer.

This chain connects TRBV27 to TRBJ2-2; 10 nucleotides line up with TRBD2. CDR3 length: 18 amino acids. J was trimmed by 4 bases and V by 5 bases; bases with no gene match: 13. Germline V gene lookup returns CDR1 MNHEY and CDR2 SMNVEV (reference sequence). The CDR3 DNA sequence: TGTGCCAGCAGTGTACCAGGGGAAGCGGGGGGGCCCACCGGGGAGCTGTTTTTT. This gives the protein CASSVPGEAGGPTGELFF.

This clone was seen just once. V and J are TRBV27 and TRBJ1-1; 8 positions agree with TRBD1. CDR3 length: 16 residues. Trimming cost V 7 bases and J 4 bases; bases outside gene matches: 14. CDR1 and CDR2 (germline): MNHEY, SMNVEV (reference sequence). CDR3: CASTIDRGQVGTEAFF. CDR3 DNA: TGTGCCAGCACCATAGACAGGGGACAGGTCGGCACTGAAGCTTTCTTT.

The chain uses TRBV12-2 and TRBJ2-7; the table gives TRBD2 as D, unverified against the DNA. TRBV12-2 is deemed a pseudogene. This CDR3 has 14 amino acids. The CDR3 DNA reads TGTGCAAGTCGCTTAGACGGGGTCTCTTACGAGCAGTACTTC. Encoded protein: CASRLDGVSYEQYF.

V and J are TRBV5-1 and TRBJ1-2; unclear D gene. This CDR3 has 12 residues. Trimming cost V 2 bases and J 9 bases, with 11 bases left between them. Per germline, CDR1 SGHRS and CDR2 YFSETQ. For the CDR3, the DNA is TGCGCCAGCAGCTTTGACTTTTGGAGCTACACCTTC. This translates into CASSFDFWSYTF.

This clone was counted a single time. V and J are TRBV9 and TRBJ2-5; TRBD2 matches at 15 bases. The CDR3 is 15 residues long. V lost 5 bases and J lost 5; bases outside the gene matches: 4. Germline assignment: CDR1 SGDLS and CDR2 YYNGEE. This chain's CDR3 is CASSVGLAGGETQYF. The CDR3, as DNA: TGTGCCAGCAGTGTCGGACTAGCGGGAGGGGAGACCCAGTACTTC.

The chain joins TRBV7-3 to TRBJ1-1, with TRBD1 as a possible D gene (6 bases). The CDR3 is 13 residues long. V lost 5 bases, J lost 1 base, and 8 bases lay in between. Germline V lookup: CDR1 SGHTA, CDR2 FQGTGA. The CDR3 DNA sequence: TGTGCCAGCAGCCAGACAGGGAACACTGAAGCTTTCTTT. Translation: CASSQTGNTEAFF.

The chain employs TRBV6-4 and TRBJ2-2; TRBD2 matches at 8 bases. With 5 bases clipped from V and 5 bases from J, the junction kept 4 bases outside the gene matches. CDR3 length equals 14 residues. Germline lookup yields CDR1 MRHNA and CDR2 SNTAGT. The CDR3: CASSLAGGTGELFF. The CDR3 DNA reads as TGTGCCAGCAGTCTTGCGGGGGGAACCGGGGAGCTGTTTTTT.

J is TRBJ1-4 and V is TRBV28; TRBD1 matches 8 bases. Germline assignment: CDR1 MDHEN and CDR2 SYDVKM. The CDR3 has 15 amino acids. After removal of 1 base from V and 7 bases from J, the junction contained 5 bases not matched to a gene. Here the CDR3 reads CASSLSGTGSEKLFF. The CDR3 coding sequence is TGTGCCAGCAGTTTATCAGGGACAGGTAGTGAAAAACTGTTTTTT.

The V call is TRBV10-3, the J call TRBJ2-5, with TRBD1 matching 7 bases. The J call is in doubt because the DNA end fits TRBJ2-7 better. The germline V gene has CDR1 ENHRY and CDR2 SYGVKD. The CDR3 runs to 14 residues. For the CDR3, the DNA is TGTGCCTTACGGGACAGCTCAAGCTCCTACGAGCAGTACTTC. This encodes CALRDSSSSYEQYF.

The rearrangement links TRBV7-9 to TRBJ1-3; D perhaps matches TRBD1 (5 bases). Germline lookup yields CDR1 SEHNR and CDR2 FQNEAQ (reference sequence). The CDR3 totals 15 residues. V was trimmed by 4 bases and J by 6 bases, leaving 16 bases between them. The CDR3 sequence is CASSWPGTDENTIYF. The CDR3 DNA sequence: TGTGCCAGCAGCTGGCCGGGGACGGACGAAAACACCATATATTTT.

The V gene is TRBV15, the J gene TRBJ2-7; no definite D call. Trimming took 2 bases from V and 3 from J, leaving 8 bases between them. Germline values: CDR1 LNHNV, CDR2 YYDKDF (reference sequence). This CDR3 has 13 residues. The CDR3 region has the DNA TGTGCCACCAGCAGACAGGTAGGCTACGAGCAGTACTTC. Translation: CATSRQVGYEQYF.

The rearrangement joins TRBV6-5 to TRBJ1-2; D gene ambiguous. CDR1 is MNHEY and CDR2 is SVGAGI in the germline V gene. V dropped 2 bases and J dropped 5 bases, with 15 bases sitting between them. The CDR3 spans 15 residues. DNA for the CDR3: TGTGCCAGCAGTTACGGCTGGGCCAGCGGGTATGGCTACACCTTC. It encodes CASSYGWASGYGYTF.

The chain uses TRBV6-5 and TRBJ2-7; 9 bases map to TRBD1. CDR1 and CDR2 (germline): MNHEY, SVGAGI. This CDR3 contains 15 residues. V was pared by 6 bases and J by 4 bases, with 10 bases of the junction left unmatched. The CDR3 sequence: CASRKQGAELYEQYF. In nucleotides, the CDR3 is TGTGCCAGCAGAAAACAGGGGGCGGAACTTTACGAGCAGTACTTC.

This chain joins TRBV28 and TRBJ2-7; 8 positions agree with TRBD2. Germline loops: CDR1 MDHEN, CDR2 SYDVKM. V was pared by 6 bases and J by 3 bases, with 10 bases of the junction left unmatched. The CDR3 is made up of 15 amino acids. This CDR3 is CASRLTSGSIYEQYF. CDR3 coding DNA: TGTGCCAGCAGGCTCACTAGCGGCTCTATCTACGAGCAGTACTTC.

The CDR3 here is CASSLPSTGRVGYTF. In DNA form, the CDR3 reads TGTGCCAGCAGCTTGCCGTCAACGGGGAGGGTTGGCTACACCTTC. The chain recombines TRBV7-2 with TRBJ1-2, with no clear D. The CDR3 loop spans 15 amino acids. The germline gives CDR1 SGHTA, CDR2 FQGNSA. V lost 3 bases and J lost 7, with 18 bases in between.

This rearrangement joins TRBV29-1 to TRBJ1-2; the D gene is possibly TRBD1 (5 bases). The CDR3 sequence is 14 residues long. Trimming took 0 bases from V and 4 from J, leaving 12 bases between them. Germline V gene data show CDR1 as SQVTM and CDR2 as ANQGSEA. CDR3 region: CSVEDSGIGYGYTF. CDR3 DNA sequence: TGCAGCGTTGAAGATTCAGGGATTGGCTATGGCTACACCTTC.

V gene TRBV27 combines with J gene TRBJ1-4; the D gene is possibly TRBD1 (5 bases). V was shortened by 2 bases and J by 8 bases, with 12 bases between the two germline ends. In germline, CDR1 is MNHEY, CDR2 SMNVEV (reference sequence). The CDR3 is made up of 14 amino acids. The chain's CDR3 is CASSLVVSGEKLFF. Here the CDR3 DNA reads TGTGCCAGCAGTTTAGTAGTCTCAGGGGAAAAACTGTTTTTT.

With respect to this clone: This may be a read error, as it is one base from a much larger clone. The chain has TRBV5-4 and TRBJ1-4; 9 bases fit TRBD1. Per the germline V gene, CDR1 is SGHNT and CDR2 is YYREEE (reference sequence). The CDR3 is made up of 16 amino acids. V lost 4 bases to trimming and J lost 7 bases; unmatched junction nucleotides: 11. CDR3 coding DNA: TGTGCCAGCAGCCACGACCTGGACAGGGGTGGTGAAAAACTGTTTTTT. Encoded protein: CASSHDLDRGGEKLFF.

CDR3 sequence reads: CASSSGGTPYEQYF. DNA for the CDR3: TGTGCCAGCAGCTCGGGCGGGACTCCCTACGAGCAGTACTTC. This chain links TRBV7-9 with TRBJ2-7; TRBD2 is a possible D gene (6 bases). In germline, CDR1 is SEHNR, CDR2 FQNEAQ (reference sequence). V was trimmed by 4 bases and J by 2 bases, leaving 12 bases between them. The CDR3 runs to 14 residues.

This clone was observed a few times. The CDR3 region has the DNA TGCGCCAGCAGCCGGATGGAGAACACTGAAGCTTTCTTT. Translation: CASSRMENTEAFF. V and J are TRBV4-3 and TRBJ1-1, with unresolved D. This CDR3 has 13 residues. Per germline, CDR1 LGHNA and CDR2 YSLEER. V gave up 4 bases and J gave up 1 base, with 7 bases separating them.

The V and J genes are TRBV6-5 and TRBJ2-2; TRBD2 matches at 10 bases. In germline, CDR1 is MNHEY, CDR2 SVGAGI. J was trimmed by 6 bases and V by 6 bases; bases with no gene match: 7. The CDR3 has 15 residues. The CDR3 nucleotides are TGTGCCAGCAGAAAAAGCGGGGGGGCCTCCGGGGAGCTGTTTTTT. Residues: CASRKSGGASGELFF.

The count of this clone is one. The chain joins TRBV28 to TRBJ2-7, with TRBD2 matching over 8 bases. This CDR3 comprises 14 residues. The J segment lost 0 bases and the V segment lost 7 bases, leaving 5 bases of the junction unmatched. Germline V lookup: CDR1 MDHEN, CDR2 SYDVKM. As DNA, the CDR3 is TGTGCCAGCAACTTAGCGGGGAGCTCCTACGAGCAGTACTTC. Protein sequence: CASNLAGSSYEQYF.

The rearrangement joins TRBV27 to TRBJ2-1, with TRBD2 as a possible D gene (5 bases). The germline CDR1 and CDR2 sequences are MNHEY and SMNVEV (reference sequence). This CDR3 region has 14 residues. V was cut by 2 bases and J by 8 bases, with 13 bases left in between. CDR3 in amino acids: CASSLRLAPDEQFF. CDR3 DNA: TGTGCCAGCAGTTTAAGGCTAGCCCCCGATGAGCAGTTCTTC.

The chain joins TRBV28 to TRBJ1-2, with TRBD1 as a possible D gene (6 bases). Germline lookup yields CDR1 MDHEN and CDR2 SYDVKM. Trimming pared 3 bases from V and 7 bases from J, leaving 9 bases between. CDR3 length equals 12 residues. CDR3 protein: CASSLPGVGYTF. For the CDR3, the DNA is TGTGCCAGCAGTTTGCCAGGGGTTGGCTACACCTTC.